The clone carrying this T cell receptor (beta chain) came up once. Its antigen is not identified. The record originates from a study of a mutant IDH1 vaccine in newly diagnosed glioma. The time point denotes: week 11, during vaccination. Topical imiquimod accompanied each vaccine dose, which consisted of 300 ug of mutant IDH1 20-mer peptide. Assay: immunoSEQ multiplex PCR; the TCRdb copy retains only in-frame clones and omits some. This table holds 30,000 to 45,000 clones, around 80% found once. This CDR3 has 20 residues. The V segment lost 6 bases and the J segment 0 bases; nucleotides outside the gene matches: 16. The V gene's germline CDR1 is SQVTM and CDR2 ANQGSEA.

This receptor was taken from a woman aged 25 to 39 with glioma. Some clones in this sample may be carry-over from other donors' samples. V gene TRBV29-1 combines with J gene TRBJ2-1; 14 nucleotides agree with TRBD2. The input for sequencing was peripheral blood mononuclear cells (PBMCs), taken from a glioma patient whose treatment included an IDH1 peptide vaccine. As DNA, the CDR3 is TGCAGCGTCGAAACACCCCTCGGGACTAGCGGGAGCCGCTCCTACAATGAGCAGTTCTTC. This encodes CSVETPLGTSGSRSYNEQFF.